Listed here are 13 T cell receptor beta chains from one sample, sequenced in a study of PD-L1 blockade in urothelial cancer. Time point here: pretreatment peripheral blood. Repertoires were generated with immunoSEQ multiplex PCR, while TCRdb's copy carries only in-frame clones and drops some. In the table there are 70,000 to 80,000 clones, about 85% of which are singletons. Sample: PBMCs, taken around atezolizumab (anti-PD-L1) treatment. The receptors derive from a man aged 40-49 years with urothelial cancer.

The chain is built from TRBV7-3 and TRBJ2-1; 13 bases align to TRBD2. Germline CDR1 SGHTA, CDR2 FQGTGA. The V segment lost 0 bases and the J segment 0 bases; nucleotides outside the gene matches: 5. The CDR3 has 19 residues. CDR3 DNA: TGTGCCAGCAGCTTAACGGCTGGGACTAGCGGGACCTCCTACAATGAGCAGTTCTTC. This gives the protein CASSLTAGTSGTSYNEQFF.

V is TRBV27 and J is TRBJ2-7; no clear D gene. Between the trimmed V and J ends, which lost 6 bases and 0 bases, there was a span of 3 bases. Germline V gene lookup returns CDR1 MNHEY and CDR2 SMNVEV (reference sequence). The CDR3 has 11 residues. In DNA, the CDR3 is TGTGCCAGCAGCGGCTCCTACGAGCAGTACTTC. Encoded protein: CASSGSYEQYF.

J is TRBJ2-1 and V is TRBV5-1; 7 bases are shared with TRBD2. J lost 2 bases, V lost 6 bases, and 5 bases had no gene match. The CDR3 has 14 amino acids. The germline V gene has CDR1 SGHRS and CDR2 YFSETQ. The CDR3 region is CASKRGRAYNEQFF. The CDR3 DNA reads TGCGCCAGCAAACGAGGGAGGGCCTACAATGAGCAGTTCTTC.

In this sample, this clone turned up once. The chain couples TRBV11-2 to TRBJ2-7, with 13 bases that match TRBD2. The CDR3 loop spans 15 amino acids. Germline-derived CDR1 and CDR2 are SGHAT and FQNNGV. The V segment lost 1 base and the J segment 6 bases; nucleotides outside the gene matches: 3. DNA of the CDR3: TGTGCCAGCAGCTTAGTGGGACTAGCGGGAAGCGAGCAGTACTTC. Its translation: CASSLVGLAGSEQYF.

This clone was counted a single time. The chain employs TRBV2 and TRBJ2-3; tentatively, D is TRBD2 (6 bases). Trimming took off 8 bases at V and 4 bases at J, with 10 bases between the two ends. The germline V gene encodes CDR1 SNHLY and CDR2 FYNNEI. There are 12 residues in the CDR3. The CDR3 DNA sequence: TGTGCCAGCTCGGGGGATTCAGATACGCAGTATTTT. Translation: CASSGDSDTQYF.

This chain connects TRBV19 to TRBJ2-1, with 12 bases identical to TRBD1. Germline loops: CDR1 LNHDA, CDR2 SQIVND (reference sequence). With 3 bases clipped from V and 8 bases from J, the junction kept 5 bases outside the gene matches. The CDR3 is 15 amino acids. This chain's CDR3 is CASSMGQGARDEQFF. The CDR3 DNA follows: TGTGCCAGTAGTATGGGACAGGGGGCGCGGGATGAGCAGTTCTTC.

The DNA of the CDR3 is TGTGCCAGCAGTTACTCTGCCGGGGGAGGCCAGCCCCAGCATTTT. As protein: CASSYSAGGGQPQHF. The rearrangement joins TRBV6-5 to TRBJ1-5, with D maybe TRBD1 (5 bases). Germline-derived CDR1 and CDR2 are MNHEY and SVGAGI. The CDR3 consists of 15 residues. Trimming shortened V by 0 bases and J by 7 bases, and 13 bases separated the two germline ends.

This chain uses TRBV5-4 with TRBJ2-7; 7 bases agree with TRBD2. This CDR3 spans 13 amino acids. The junction had 6 bases not matched to a gene; V was cut back by 9 bases and J by 0 bases. Germline V gives CDR1 SGHNT, CDR2 YYREEE (reference sequence). This CDR3 is CATRGRPSYEQYF. The CDR3, as DNA: TGTGCCACCCGCGGGAGACCCTCCTACGAGCAGTACTTC. The variable domain in full, with the rest retrieved from reference TRBV5-4 and TRBJ2-7, is ETGVTQSPTHLIKTRGQQVTLRCSSQSGHNTVSWYQQALGQGPQFIFQYYREEENGRGNFPPRFSGLQFPNYSSELNVNALELDDSALYLCATRGRPSYEQYFGPGTRLTVT.

The chain employs TRBV5-1 and TRBJ2-3; 10 nucleotides match TRBD2. The CDR3 sequence is 19 residues long. From germline, CDR1 is SGHRS and CDR2 YFSETQ. With V trimmed by 3 bases and J by 4 bases, 17 bases remained unmatched. The CDR3 protein is CASSWNPDLAGAAADTQYF. The CDR3, as DNA: TGCGCCAGCAGCTGGAACCCAGATCTAGCGGGAGCCGCGGCAGATACGCAGTATTTT.

V gene TRBV11-3 combines with J gene TRBJ2-7; possible D gene TRBD2, 6 bases. This CDR3 is built from 13 residues. The V gene's germline CDR1 is SGHNT and CDR2 YENEEA. Trimming removed 4 bases from V and 3 bases from J, with 10 bases in between. The CDR3 reads CASSSGRGYEQYF. CDR3 DNA sequence: TGTGCCAGCAGCTCCGGGAGAGGCTACGAGCAGTACTTC.

The chain couples TRBV7-2 to TRBJ1-2, with D perhaps matching TRBD1 (5 bases). The V end lost 4 bases, the J end lost 0 bases, and 12 bases lay between the germline ends. The CDR3 covers 15 residues. Per germline, CDR1 SGHTA and CDR2 FQGNSA. CDR3 nucleotide sequence: TGTGCCAGCAGCTCCAGACAGCTTCCTAACTATGGCTACACCTTC. Its translation: CASSSRQLPNYGYTF.

The chain combines TRBV5-1 with TRBJ2-7, with TRBD2 matching 8 bases. Germline V gene sequence: CDR1 SGHRS, CDR2 YFSETQ. This CDR3 has 15 residues. Trimming cost V 3 bases and J 7 bases; bases outside gene matches: 12. The CDR3 bases are TGCGCCAGCAGCTGGACTAGCCTCCTTAATCAGGAGCAGTACTTC. Protein sequence: CASSWTSLLNQEQYF.

This clone was seen only once. The chain employs TRBV19 and TRBJ1-5, with 7 bases fitting TRBD1. V lost 5 bases and J lost 1; bases outside the gene matches: 11. Germline V gives CDR1 LNHDA, CDR2 SQIVND (reference sequence). The CDR3 sequence is 17 residues long. The CDR3 nucleotides read TGTGCCAGTAGTGCCCAGGGGGGAGGTAGGAGCAATCAGCCCCAGCATTTT. As protein: CASSAQGGGRSNQPQHF. Combining the CDR3 with reference TRBV19 and TRBJ1-5 gives the whole variable domain DGGITQSPKYLFRKEGQNVTLSCEQNLNHDAMYWYRQDPGQGLRLIYYSQIVNDFQKGDIAEGYSVSREKKESFPLTVTSAQKNPTAFYLCASSAQGGGRSNQPQHFGDGTRLSIL.